The clone carrying this T cell receptor beta chain was counted once. The CDR3 is made up of 13 amino acids. Germline V lookup: CDR1 SGHRS, CDR2 YFSETQ. Trimming pared 4 bases from V and 2 bases from J, leaving 10 bases between. The method was immunoSEQ multiplex PCR; TCRdb's version includes in-frame clones alone and lacks a portion of them. This sample carries 90,000 to 100,000 clones, about 92% of them seen once, and the ten largest clones take about 2.3%. The data belong to a study of T cell changes during pregnancy in multiple sclerosis. The chain uses TRBV5-1 and TRBJ2-7; no reliable D call. This sequence originates from a female donor in good health, enrolled as a control in a pregnancy study. Specimen: peripheral blood, collected after pregnancy. CDR3 sequence reads: CASSVAGPYEQYF. DNA of the CDR3: TGCGCCAGCAGCGTGGCAGGTCCCTACGAGCAGTACTTC. Filled out from reference TRBV5-1 and TRBJ2-7, the complete variable domain reads KAGVTQTPRYLIKTRGQQVTLSCSPISGHRSVSWYQQTPGQGLQFLFEYFSETQRNKGNFPGRFSGRQFSNSRSEMNVSTLELGDSALYLCASSVAGPYEQYFGPGTRLTVT.